This TCR beta chain was sequenced during a study of T cell changes during pregnancy in multiple sclerosis. Using immunoSEQ multiplex PCR, the repertoire was profiled, and TCRdb retains in-frame clones only, with some absent. The sample has tens of thousands of clones, just over 90% seen once. The CDR3 is made up of 14 amino acids. V lost 1 base and J 2 bases, leaving 9 bases between the germline ends. CDR1 and CDR2 from the germline V gene are SEHNR and FQNEAQ (reference sequence). V usage is TRBV7-9 and J usage is TRBJ2-7, with D perhaps matching TRBD1 (6 bases). This sequence was found in a female donor with multiple sclerosis, enrolled in a pregnancy study. This specimen was peripheral blood, taken before pregnancy. CDR3 sequence reads: CASSLGAGAYEQYF. CDR3 sequence (DNA): TGTGCCAGCAGCTTAGGGGCAGGGGCCTACGAGCAGTACTTC.